Given below is one T cell receptor (beta chain) in context. Its antigen remains unknown. Using 10 ml of fresh peripheral blood, PBMCs were prepared. RNA transcripts provided the source from which TCR beta CDR3 regions were amplified. HTBI primers drove first-round RT-PCR of the TCR CDR3. TCRdb passed the multiplex PCR reads through MiXCR, listing each CDR3 protein once. Here the sample spans about 770,000 distinct CDR3 sequences, around 20% being singletons. This specimen comes from a study of T cells in Graves' hyperthyroidism and ophthalmopathy. Notes on the study in general: In the blood, most expanded thyroid clonotypes above 0.001 appeared as well.

CDR1 and CDR2 (germline): DFQATT, SNEGSKA (reference sequence). With V trimmed by 6 bases and J by 4 bases, 9 bases remained unmatched. The CDR3 loop spans 15 amino acids. The V call is TRBV20-1, the J call TRBJ2-2; 9 nucleotides match TRBD2. The origin of this receptor is a woman aged 50 to 60 with Graves' hyperthyroidism that later progressed to Graves' ophthalmopathy. Sequenced material: blood. This CDR3 is CSARPNSGGTGELFF. The CDR3 DNA sequence: TGCAGTGCCCGACCCAATAGCGGGGGCACCGGGGAGCTGTTTTTT.